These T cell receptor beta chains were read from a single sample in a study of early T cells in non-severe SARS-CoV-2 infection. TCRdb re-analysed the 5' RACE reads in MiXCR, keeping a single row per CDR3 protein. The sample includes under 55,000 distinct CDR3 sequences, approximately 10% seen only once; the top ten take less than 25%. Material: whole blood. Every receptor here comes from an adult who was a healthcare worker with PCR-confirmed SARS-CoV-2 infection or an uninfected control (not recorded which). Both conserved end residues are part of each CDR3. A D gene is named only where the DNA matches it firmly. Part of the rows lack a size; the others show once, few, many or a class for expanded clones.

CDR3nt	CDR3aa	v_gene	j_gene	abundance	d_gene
TGTGCCATCAGGAACGGGGAGGCCTACGAGCAGTACTTC	CAIRNGEAYEQYF	TRBV10-3	TRBJ2-7	NA	NA
TGTGCCAGCAGTTGGCCCAAGGGGGGCTCCTACGAGCAGTACTTC	CASSWPKGGSYEQYF	TRBV28	TRBJ2-7	NA	NA
TGTGCCAGCACAAAACAGGGGTTTAATTCACCCCTCCACTTT	CASTKQGFNSPLHF	TRBV27	TRBJ1-6	many	TRBD1
TGCAGCGCCGGGGCCCCGGGACGGAACACCGGGGAGCTGTTTTTT	CSAGAPGRNTGELFF	TRBV29-1	TRBJ2-2	few	NA
TGCAGTGCTAGTCTCCAGCCTAATGAAAAACTGTTTTTT	CSASLQPNEKLFF	TRBV20-1	TRBJ1-4	few	NA
TGCAGTGCCGTAGCGACCGGCCTTTCACCCCTCCACTTT	CSAVATGLSPLHF	TRBV20-1	TRBJ1-6	many	NA
TGTGCCAGCAGCTTAGGGATACTTGGGGCCAACGTCCTGACTTTC	CASSLGILGANVLTF	TRBV7-9	TRBJ2-6	few	NA
TGTGCCAGCAGCCAAGATGTCTTTCCAGATACGCAGTATTTT	CASSQDVFPDTQYF	TRBV14	TRBJ2-3	few	NA
TGCAGCGTGTCGGGAGGTGCTAGCACAGATACGCAGTATTTT	CSVSGGASTDTQYF	TRBV29-1	TRBJ2-3	few	TRBD2
TGTGCCAGCATTCTACAGGGTACCCAAAACATTCAGTACTTC	CASILQGTQNIQYF	TRBV6-1	TRBJ2-4	many	NA
TGTGCCAGCAGTCGACAGGTGAGCTCCTACAATGAGCAGTTCTTC	CASSRQVSSYNEQFF	TRBV6-5	TRBJ2-1	many	NA
TGTGCCAGCAGCCCGATTACCGGCAGCATCTACAATGAGCAGTTCTTC	CASSPITGSIYNEQFF	TRBV7-2	TRBJ2-1	NA	NA
TGTGCCAGCACCCTACTAGCGGGTTCCTACAATGAGCAGTTCTTC	CASTLLAGSYNEQFF	TRBV27	TRBJ2-1	NA	TRBD2